The rows below give T cell receptor beta chains drawn from one sample of a study of T cell repertoires in cytomegalovirus infection. TCRdb re-analysed the reads in MiXCR, keeping a single row per CDR3 protein. Of around 450,000 distinct CDR3 sequences in the sample, under 40% were seen once. The sequencing input was PBMCs. The source is a human donor in good health (CMV status not recorded). Some clones in this sample may be carry-over from other donors' samples. Each CDR3 is given with its conserved first and last residue. D genes are given only for firm matches. Clone size is not always given. Where it is, it says once, few, many or a class for expanded clones.

v_gene: TRBV12-3/TRBV12-4
j_gene: TRBJ2-7
abundance: NA
d_gene: NA
CDR3nt: TGTGCCAGCCAAGCAGGAATTGCTTCCTACGAGCAGTACTTC
CDR3aa: CASQAGIASYEQYF

v_gene: TRBV6-2/TRBV6-3
j_gene: TRBJ1-3
abundance: NA
d_gene: NA
CDR3nt: TGTGCCAGCAGGAGAACCGGGACAACAAACACCATATTTTTT
CDR3aa: CASRRTGTTNTIFF

v_gene: TRBV7-2
j_gene: TRBJ1-6
abundance: many
d_gene: TRBD1
CDR3nt: TGTGCCAGCACCGAGCAGGGGGGCAGGAATAATTCACCCCTCCACTTT
CDR3aa: CASTEQGGRNNSPLHF

v_gene: TRBV29-1
j_gene: TRBJ1-4
abundance: NA
d_gene: TRBD1
CDR3nt: TGCAGCGTTACGACCGGGACAGGGGCCGTTTCCTCTAATGAAAAACTGTTTTTT
CDR3aa: CSVTTGTGAVSSNEKLFF

v_gene: TRBV6-4
j_gene: TRBJ2-2
abundance: NA
d_gene: NA
CDR3nt: TGTGCCAGCAGTGACTCGAAAAGGGGGGCTCTAAACACCGGGGAGCTGTTTTTT
CDR3aa: CASSDSKRGALNTGELFF

v_gene: TRBV7-9
j_gene: TRBJ2-2
abundance: NA
d_gene: NA
CDR3nt: TGTGCCAGCAGCCCCGGCTCCATCCCCGACGGGGAGCTGTTTTTT
CDR3aa: CASSPGSIPDGELFF

v_gene: TRBV2
j_gene: TRBJ1-2
abundance: NA
d_gene: NA
CDR3nt: TGTGCCAGCAGTGAAGCGCTTCTGGGGAAGACTAACTATGGCTACACCTTC
CDR3aa: CASSEALLGKTNYGYTF

v_gene: TRBV9
j_gene: TRBJ1-1
abundance: few
d_gene: NA
CDR3nt: TGTGCCAGCAGCGTCGGGACTCCGAACACTGAAGCTTTCTTT
CDR3aa: CASSVGTPNTEAFF

v_gene: TRBV7-6
j_gene: TRBJ2-2
abundance: many
d_gene: TRBD2
CDR3nt: TGTGCCAGCAGCTTAGTCCTTCGGGGGGATAACACCGGGGAGCTGTTTTTT
CDR3aa: CASSLVLRGDNTGELFF

v_gene: TRBV5-6
j_gene: TRBJ2-5
abundance: NA
d_gene: TRBD2
CDR3nt: TGTGCCAGCAGCGGGAATAGCGGGGCCAGAGAAGGGGAGACCCAGTACTTC
CDR3aa: CASSGNSGAREGETQYF

v_gene: TRBV25-1
j_gene: TRBJ1-4
abundance: NA
d_gene: TRBD1
CDR3nt: TGTGCCAGCGTTGGGGACAGTCATGAAAAACTGTTTTTT
CDR3aa: CASVGDSHEKLFF

v_gene: TRBV4-1
j_gene: TRBJ1-6
abundance: NA
d_gene: TRBD1
CDR3nt: TGCGCCAGCAGCCCATCCTCGGACAGGTTCAGCTCCTATAATTCACCCCTCCACTTT
CDR3aa: CASSPSSDRFSSYNSPLHF

v_gene: TRBV5-6
j_gene: TRBJ1-5
abundance: NA
d_gene: NA
CDR3nt: TGTGCCAGCAGCTTGGCGGGACTGAATAGCAATCAGCCCCAGCATTTT
CDR3aa: CASSLAGLNSNQPQHF

v_gene: TRBV4-3
j_gene: TRBJ2-2
abundance: few
d_gene: TRBD2
CDR3nt: TGCGCCAGCAGCCAGGGGAGCGGGGGGCCGAGGACCGGGGAGCTGTTTTTT
CDR3aa: CASSQGSGGPRTGELFF

v_gene: TRBV27
j_gene: TRBJ2-3
abundance: few
d_gene: NA
CDR3nt: TGTGCCAGCAGTTTACCCTCGGGGAGTGAGCAGTATTTT
CDR3aa: CASSLPSGSEQYF

v_gene: TRBV7-8
j_gene: TRBJ2-3
abundance: NA
d_gene: NA
CDR3nt: TGTGCCAGAAGCTCCAGGGACACAGATACGAAGTATTTT
CDR3aa: CARSSRDTDTKYF

v_gene: TRBV6-5
j_gene: TRBJ2-3
abundance: few
d_gene: NA
CDR3nt: TGTGCCAGCAGTAACTCGGATACGCAGTATTTT
CDR3aa: CASSNSDTQYF

v_gene: TRBV5-1
j_gene: TRBJ2-7
abundance: NA
d_gene: TRBD2
CDR3nt: TGCGCCAGCAGCTTCCGCGGGGGGGCCTACGAGCAGTACTTC
CDR3aa: CASSFRGGAYEQYF

v_gene: TRBV2
j_gene: TRBJ2-1
abundance: few
d_gene: NA
CDR3nt: TGTGCCAGTGACACGGTATCCTACAATGAGCAGTTCTTC
CDR3aa: CASDTVSYNEQFF

v_gene: TRBV25-1
j_gene: TRBJ1-1
abundance: NA
d_gene: NA
CDR3nt: TGTGCCACCCTAGGGGTAGGGGGCACTGAAGCTTTCTTT
CDR3aa: CATLGVGGTEAFF

v_gene: TRBV7-9
j_gene: TRBJ2-7
abundance: few
d_gene: TRBD2
CDR3nt: TGTGCCAGCAGCTCTACTAGCGGGGGGGCCCACGAGCAGTACTTC
CDR3aa: CASSSTSGGAHEQYF

v_gene: TRBV7-6
j_gene: TRBJ2-1
abundance: few
d_gene: NA
CDR3nt: TGTGCCAGCAGCCCCCGTGGTAGATACAATGAGCAGTTCTTC
CDR3aa: CASSPRGRYNEQFF

v_gene: TRBV11-1
j_gene: TRBJ2-7
abundance: NA
d_gene: NA
CDR3nt: TGTGCCAGCAGCCTAACTGACGGGTACGAGCAGTACTTC
CDR3aa: CASSLTDGYEQYF

v_gene: TRBV27
j_gene: TRBJ1-5
abundance: NA
d_gene: TRBD1
CDR3nt: TGTGCCAGCAGATGGACAGGAGCGTACAATCAGCCCCAGCATTTT
CDR3aa: CASRWTGAYNQPQHF

v_gene: TRBV6-2/TRBV6-3
j_gene: TRBJ2-2
abundance: NA
d_gene: NA
CDR3nt: TGTGCCCGCAGTACAGCGGCAATGAACACCGGGGAGCTGTTTTTT
CDR3aa: CARSTAAMNTGELFF

v_gene: TRBV20-1
j_gene: TRBJ2-5
abundance: NA
d_gene: TRBD1
CDR3nt: TGCAGTGCTAGGCCCTTGACAGGGTACCAAGAGACCCAGTACTTC
CDR3aa: CSARPLTGYQETQYF

v_gene: TRBV6-2/TRBV6-3
j_gene: TRBJ1-4
abundance: few
d_gene: NA
CDR3nt: TGTGCCAGCAGTTTTCTGGACGTCCAAGAGGATGAAAAACTGTTTTTT
CDR3aa: CASSFLDVQEDEKLFF

v_gene: TRBV7-2
j_gene: TRBJ2-1
abundance: many
d_gene: TRBD1
CDR3nt: TGTGCCAGCAGCTTAGGACAGGGATTAGGCGATGAGCAGTTCTTC
CDR3aa: CASSLGQGLGDEQFF

v_gene: TRBV7-4
j_gene: TRBJ2-1
abundance: NA
d_gene: NA
CDR3nt: TGTGCCAGCAGCATCCCGACCGCTAATGAGCAGTTCTTC
CDR3aa: CASSIPTANEQFF

v_gene: TRBV25-1
j_gene: TRBJ2-3
abundance: few
d_gene: NA
CDR3nt: TGTGCCAGCAGTGAATGGAGGGGGGGGGTCTATAGCACAGATACGCAGTATTTT
CDR3aa: CASSEWRGGVYSTDTQYF

v_gene: TRBV15
j_gene: TRBJ2-1
abundance: few
d_gene: TRBD1
CDR3nt: TGTGCCACCAGCAGAGAAACAGGGGATGAGCAGTTCTTC
CDR3aa: CATSRETGDEQFF

v_gene: TRBV4-1
j_gene: TRBJ2-1
abundance: few
d_gene: NA
CDR3nt: TGCGCCAGCAGCCAAGTAGGGGCAGGGCTTGATGAGCAGTTCTTC
CDR3aa: CASSQVGAGLDEQFF

v_gene: TRBV7-6
j_gene: TRBJ1-5
abundance: NA
d_gene: NA
CDR3nt: TGTGCCAGCAGCTCGCTTGGTCAGCCCCAGCATTTT
CDR3aa: CASSSLGQPQHF

v_gene: TRBV29-1
j_gene: TRBJ2-1
abundance: NA
d_gene: NA
CDR3nt: TGCAGCGTGGTTCTCGTGGCAACTACCTCCTACAATGAGCAGTTCTTC
CDR3aa: CSVVLVATTSYNEQFF

v_gene: TRBV20-1
j_gene: TRBJ2-1
abundance: few
d_gene: NA
CDR3nt: TGCAGTGCTAGGGGAATTAATGAGCAGTTCTTC
CDR3aa: CSARGINEQFF

v_gene: TRBV10-3
j_gene: TRBJ2-6
abundance: few
d_gene: NA
CDR3nt: TGTGCCATCAGTAAGGGACCGCGCTCTGGGGCCAACGTCCTGACTTTC
CDR3aa: CAISKGPRSGANVLTF

v_gene: TRBV29-1
j_gene: TRBJ2-7
abundance: NA
d_gene: NA
CDR3nt: TGCAGCGTTCTCGCGGTTAAGGGAAACGAGCAGTCCTTC
CDR3aa: CSVLAVKGNEQSF

v_gene: TRBV2
j_gene: TRBJ1-4
abundance: few
d_gene: TRBD1
CDR3nt: TGTGCCAGCAGTCAGGGGGATTGGCGGGAAAAACTGTTTTTT
CDR3aa: CASSQGDWREKLFF

v_gene: TRBV19
j_gene: TRBJ1-2
abundance: NA
d_gene: NA
CDR3nt: TGTGCCAGTAGTACCATGGACAGTCGCTATGGCTACACCTTC
CDR3aa: CASSTMDSRYGYTF

v_gene: TRBV6-1
j_gene: TRBJ1-5
abundance: NA
d_gene: NA
CDR3nt: TGTGCCAGCCGCGTTTTCGGAGGGACACGACACCGTAGCGCCGAGCCCCAGCATTTT
CDR3aa: CASRVFGGTRHRSAEPQHF

v_gene: TRBV6-1
j_gene: TRBJ2-3
abundance: NA
d_gene: NA
CDR3nt: TGTGACAGCAGTTTTGGAGATGCGCAGTATTTT
CDR3aa: CDSSFGDAQYF